Listed here are 17 T cell receptor beta chains from one sample, sequenced in a study of T cells in Graves' hyperthyroidism and ophthalmopathy. From RNA transcripts, TCR beta CDR3 regions were amplified. HTBI primers drove first-round RT-PCR of the TCR CDR3. TCRdb processed the multiplex PCR reads anew with MiXCR; each CDR3 protein has one entry. In the table there are nearly 600,000 distinct CDR3 sequences, 13% to 15% of which are singletons. Sequencing input: blood. These receptors were collected from a woman aged 18-29 years with Graves' ophthalmopathy.

This clonotype turned up a few times. The V call is TRBV4-2, the J call TRBJ2-7; possible D gene TRBD1, 6 bases. The V gene's germline CDR1 is LGHNA and CDR2 YNFKEQ. The CDR3 is 15 amino acids. Trimming took off 0 bases at V and 1 base at J, with 10 bases between the two ends. CDR3 sequence: CASSQDNRDSYEQYF. In DNA, the CDR3 is TGTGCCAGCAGCCAAGACAACAGGGATTCCTACGAGCAGTACTTC.

This clonotype was found a few times. The chain employs TRBV10-3 and TRBJ1-4, with D hard to call. The CDR3 is made up of 13 amino acids. Germline values: CDR1 ENHRY, CDR2 SYGVKD. Trimming stripped 4 bases from V and 8 bases from J, with 11 bases between. The CDR3 DNA reads as TGTGCCATCAGTGGTACGGGAGACGAAAAACTGTTTTTT. This gives the protein CAISGTGDEKLFF.

Many counts were recorded for this clonotype. The rearrangement joins TRBV20-1 to TRBJ2-1; 8 bases align to TRBD2. CDR1 DFQATT and CDR2 SNEGSKA come from the germline V gene (reference sequence). Trimming removed 3 bases from V and 4 bases from J; junction bases left unmatched: 11. This CDR3 comprises 16 residues. The CDR3 here is CSASLDGTRIYNEQFF. CDR3 coding DNA: TGCAGTGCTAGCCTGGACGGGACTAGAATTTACAATGAGCAGTTCTTC.

This clonotype was detected many times. One end of the junction does not line up with germline, which may come from a read error. This chain uses TRBV7-7 with TRBJ2-1, with D possibly being TRBD2 (6 bases). This CDR3 is built from 14 residues. Germline V gene data show CDR1 as SSHAT and CDR2 as FNYEAQ (reference sequence). The DNA of the CDR3 is TGTGCTAGCAGCTTCCCGGGAGTGGGGAATGAGCAGTTCTTC. Amino acid sequence: CASSFPGVGNEQFF.

The chain has TRBV30 and TRBJ2-3; 9 bases match TRBD2. The CDR3 has 13 residues. The germline V gene has CDR1 GTSNPN and CDR2 SVGIG (reference sequence). The V segment lost 4 bases and the J segment 1 base; nucleotides outside the gene matches: 0. For the CDR3, the DNA is TGTGCCTGGACTAGCGGGGGCACAGATACGCAGTATTTT. It yields the protein CAWTSGGTDTQYF.

V usage is TRBV4-3 and J usage is TRBJ2-3; tentative D call: TRBD1 (6 bases). From germline, CDR1 is LGHNA and CDR2 YSLEER. V lost 0 bases and J 0 bases, leaving 7 bases between the germline ends. The CDR3 totals 15 residues. CDR3 residues: CASSQDQGSTDTQYF. As DNA, the CDR3 is TGCGCCAGCAGCCAAGATCAGGGGAGCACAGATACGCAGTATTTT.

Remarks on this clonotype: One end of the junction does not line up with germline, which may come from a read error. The CDR3 DNA reads as TGTGCCGGCAGTTCAGCAGGGAACACTGAAGCTTTCTTT. Protein sequence: CAGSSAGNTEAFF. V gene TRBV12-3 or TRBV12-4 combines with J gene TRBJ1-1, with D unclear. The CDR3 is 13 residues long.

This chain uses TRBV6-1 with TRBJ1-3, with D unresolved. Germline values: CDR1 MNHNS, CDR2 SASEGT. The CDR3 contains 15 residues. Between the trimmed V and J ends, which lost 9 bases and 0 bases, there was a span of 15 bases. In DNA, the CDR3 is TGTGCCAGTCACGCGTTCGCTAGCTCTGGAAACACCATATATTTT. As protein: CASHAFASSGNTIYF.

This clonotype was found a few times. The genes are TRBV6-1 and TRBJ1-3; D possibly corresponds to TRBD1 (5 bases). The CDR3 has 15 residues. From germline, CDR1 is MNHNS and CDR2 SASEGT. V lost 0 bases, J lost 4 bases, and 10 bases lay in between. The CDR3 coding sequence is TGTGCCAGCAGTGAAGCGGCAGGGTCCGGAAACACCATATATTTT. Protein sequence: CASSEAAGSGNTIYF.

Many counts were recorded for this clonotype. This sequence joins TRBV6-1 and TRBJ2-7; 11 nucleotides line up with TRBD1. The CDR3 is 15 amino acids. Germline values: CDR1 MNHNS, CDR2 SASEGT. V lost 5 bases and J lost 6; bases outside the gene matches: 9. CDR3 in DNA: TGTGCCAGCAGTCCCGGACAGGGGGCGCGAGGCGAGCAGTACTTC. Protein product: CASSPGQGARGEQYF.

The rearrangement links TRBV19 to TRBJ1-2; no clear D. CDR1 and CDR2 (germline): LNHDA, SQIVND (reference sequence). There are 14 residues in the CDR3. The V end lost 4 bases, the J end lost 7 bases, and 16 bases lay between the germline ends. The CDR3 reads CASSNQAKWGGYTF. In DNA form, the CDR3 reads TGTGCCAGTAGTAACCAGGCCAAATGGGGTGGCTACACCTTC.

This clonotype showed up many times. CDR3 amino acids: CSVEDASGILQETQYF. The CDR3 DNA reads TGCAGCGTTGAAGATGCTAGCGGGATATTACAAGAGACCCAGTACTTC. This chain uses TRBV29-1 with TRBJ2-5, with TRBD2 matching over 9 bases. Germline trimming cut 0 bases from V and 2 bases from J; bases unmatched to any gene: 7. This CDR3 spans 16 amino acids. Germline V CDR1 and CDR2: SQVTM, ANQGSEA.

This chain links TRBV27 with TRBJ1-5; no definite D call. Trimming removed 8 bases at V and 4 bases at J, with 12 bases between. Germline V lookup: CDR1 MNHEY, CDR2 SMNVEV (reference sequence). The CDR3 runs to 13 residues. In DNA form, the CDR3 reads TGTGCCAGCGCCCAGAGATATAATCAGCCCCAGCATTTT. Translation: CASAQRYNQPQHF.

Ten or more counts support this clonotype. The chain is built from TRBV20-1 and TRBJ1-1, with a tentative D call TRBD1 (5 bases). CDR1 and CDR2 from the germline V gene are DFQATT and SNEGSKA (reference sequence). This CDR3 comprises 13 residues. V lost 5 bases and J lost 3, with 13 bases in between. DNA for the CDR3: TGCAGTGCTTACCAGGGCGTATACACTGAAGCTTTCTTT. This sequence encodes CSAYQGVYTEAFF.

The CDR3: CASSLVALDPPYEQFF. The CDR3 region has the DNA TGTGCCAGCAGCTTAGTTGCACTAGATCCCCCGTATGAGCAGTTCTTC. The rearrangement links TRBV7-9 to TRBJ2-1, with D tentatively TRBD2 (5 bases). The germline CDR1 and CDR2 sequences are SEHNR and FQNEAQ (reference sequence). CDR3 length: 16 amino acids. With 1 base removed from V and 8 bases from J, the gap between germline ends came to 18 bases.

This clonotype turned up a few times. The chain combines TRBV29-1 with TRBJ1-4, with TRBD1 as a possible D gene (5 bases). The CDR3 runs to 14 residues. The ends were cut back, 1 base at V and 2 bases at J, with 8 bases in the middle. Germline V gene data show CDR1 as SQVTM and CDR2 as ANQGSEA. Here the CDR3 reads CSVEAGTTNEKLFF. CDR3 in DNA: TGCAGCGTTGAAGCGGGGACCACTAATGAAAAACTGTTTTTT.

This clonotype has at least ten counts. The V gene is TRBV3-1, the J gene TRBJ1-1; no firm D call. Trimming took 4 bases from V and 8 from J, leaving 14 bases between them. Looked up from germline, CDR1 is LGHDT and CDR2 is YNNKEL (reference sequence). The CDR3 length is 13 residues. This CDR3 reads CASSPRGATEAFF. Written as DNA, the CDR3 is TGTGCCAGCAGCCCCCGTGGAGCCACCGAAGCTTTCTTT.